This T cell receptor beta chain was profiled in a study of CD8 T cells in ankylosing spondylitis. General study results and limits: What seemed typical of ankylosing spondylitis blood was a TCR beta motif built from eight highly homologous variants. Reports of some motif variants in reactive arthritis synovial fluid and blood predate this one. Disease-linked clones proved CD8+ and comparatively uncommon in peripheral blood.

This clonotype was counted many times. The antigen remains undetermined. As the method for making TCR beta libraries, quantitative 5'-RACE with molecular barcodes was used. TCRdb ran MiXCR on the 5' RACE reads and lists one entry per CDR3 protein. The sample carries roughly 150,000 distinct CDR3 sequences, about 6.7% recorded once. Germline V gene sequence: CDR1 SNHLY, CDR2 FYNNEI. CDR3 size: 14 residues. Trimming cost V 6 bases and J 1 base, with 11 bases left between them. Sequences were obtained from blood, either unsorted or a sorted T cell fraction (not recorded which). The chain has TRBV2 and TRBJ2-3; no definite D call. The source of this sequence is a female donor with ankylosing spondylitis or in good health (not recorded which). CDR3 protein: CASRQTPGTDTQYF. Here the CDR3 DNA reads TGTGCCAGCAGACAAACCCCAGGCACAGATACGCAGTATTTT.